This TCR beta chain was observed in a study of early T cells in non-severe SARS-CoV-2 infection. This clonotype was detected ten times or more. TCRdb redid the calling of the 5' RACE reads with MiXCR, one entry per CDR3 protein. Of approximately 85,000 distinct CDR3 sequences detected, about 12% appear once; the ten largest clones hold more than 6.5%. This CDR3 region has 16 residues. Per germline, CDR1 MNHEY and CDR2 SVGAGI. Trimming removed 2 bases from V and 3 bases from J, with 14 bases in between. This chain links TRBV6-5 with TRBJ1-3; D not certain. Source material: whole blood. This receptor was identified in an adult who was a healthcare worker with PCR-confirmed SARS-CoV-2 infection or an uninfected control (not recorded which). CDR3 nucleotides: TGTGCCAGCAGTTACGGAGGATTTGGAGATGGAAACACCATATATTTT. Amino acid sequence: CASSYGGFGDGNTIYF.